This TCR beta chain appears in the sequencing data of a study of Graves' ophthalmopathy and Graves' hyperthyroidism. There are many counts of this clonotype. Per germline, CDR1 SGDLS and CDR2 YYNGEE. Trimming cost V 0 bases and J 3 bases, with 12 bases left between them. The CDR3 has 15 residues. Exclusion criteria comprised other autoimmune diseases, uncontrolled infections, pregnancy or lactation in patients. Using RNA transcripts, the TCR beta CDR3 regions were amplified. A first-round RT-PCR used HTBI primers, followed by a second-round multiplex PCR. TCRdb called the multiplex PCR reads again in MiXCR, with one record for every CDR3 protein. The sample holds more than 1,000,000 distinct CDR3 sequences, roughly 35% seen once.

The sequencing input was peripheral blood or thyroid tissue (not recorded which). The rearrangement uses TRBV9 and TRBJ1-2; D is unclear. The sequence derives from an adult man with Graves' hyperthyroidism. The CDR3 region has the DNA TGTGCCAGCAGCGTAGTAACAGCCGGGGACTATGGCTACACCTTC. This gives the protein CASSVVTAGDYGYTF.